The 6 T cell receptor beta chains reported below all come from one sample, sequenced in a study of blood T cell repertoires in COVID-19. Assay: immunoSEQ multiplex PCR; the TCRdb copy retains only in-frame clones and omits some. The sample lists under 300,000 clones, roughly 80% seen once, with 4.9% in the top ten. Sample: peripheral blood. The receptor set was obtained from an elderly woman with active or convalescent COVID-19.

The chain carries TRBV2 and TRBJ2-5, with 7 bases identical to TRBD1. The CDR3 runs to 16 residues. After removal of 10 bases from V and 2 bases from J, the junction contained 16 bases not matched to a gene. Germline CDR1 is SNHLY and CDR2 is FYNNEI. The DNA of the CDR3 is TGTGCCATCACCCCGCCTAGGGCAGGGGGTCAAGAGACCCAGTACTTC. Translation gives CAITPPRAGGQETQYF.

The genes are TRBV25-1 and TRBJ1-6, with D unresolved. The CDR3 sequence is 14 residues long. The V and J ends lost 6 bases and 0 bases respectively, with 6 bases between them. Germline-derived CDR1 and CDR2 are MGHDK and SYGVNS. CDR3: CASRYSSYNSPLHF. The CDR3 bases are TGTGCCAGCAGATATAGCTCCTATAATTCACCCCTCCACTTT.

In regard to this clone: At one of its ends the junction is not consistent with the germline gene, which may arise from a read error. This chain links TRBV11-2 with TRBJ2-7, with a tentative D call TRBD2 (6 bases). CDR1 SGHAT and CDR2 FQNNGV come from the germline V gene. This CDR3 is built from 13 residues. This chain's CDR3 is CASQGLLSFEQYF. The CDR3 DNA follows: TGTGCCAGCCAAGGACTATTGTCCTTCGAGCAGTACTTC.

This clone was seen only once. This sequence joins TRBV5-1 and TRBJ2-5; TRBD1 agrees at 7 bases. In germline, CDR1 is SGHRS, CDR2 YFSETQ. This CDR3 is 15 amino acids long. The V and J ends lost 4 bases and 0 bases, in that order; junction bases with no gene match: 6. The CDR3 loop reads CASSRETGYQETQYF. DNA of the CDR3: TGCGCCAGCAGCCGAGAGACAGGGTACCAAGAGACCCAGTACTTC.

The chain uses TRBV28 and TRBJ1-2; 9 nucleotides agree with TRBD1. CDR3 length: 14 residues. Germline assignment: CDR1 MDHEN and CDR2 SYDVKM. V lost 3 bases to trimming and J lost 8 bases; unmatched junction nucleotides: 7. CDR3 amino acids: CASSLETGGFGYTF. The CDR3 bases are TGTGCCAGCAGTTTGGAGACAGGGGGTTTCGGCTACACCTTC.

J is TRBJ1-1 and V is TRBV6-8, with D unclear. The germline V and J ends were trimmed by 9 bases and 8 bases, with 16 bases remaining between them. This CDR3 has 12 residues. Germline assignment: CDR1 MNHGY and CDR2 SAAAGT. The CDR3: CASPNFGSEAFF. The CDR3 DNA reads TGTGCCAGTCCTAACTTTGGGAGCGAAGCTTTCTTT.